The 5 T cell receptor beta chains below were found in one sample sequenced in a study of cytomegalovirus exposure and HLA in healthy donors. A multiplex PCR was run with 60 Vbeta primers and 13 Jbeta primers. Libraries were prepared by immunoSEQ multiplex PCR; TCRdb keeps only in-frame clonotypes and omits some of them. Of some 160,000 clones listed, approximately 85% are singletons. Sequencing used PBMCs. The receptors were gathered from a man younger than 45 in good health and CMV-seropositive.

This clone occurred a few times. This chain joins TRBV5-5 and TRBJ2-4, with 8 nucleotides matching TRBD1. Germline V gene data show CDR1 as SGHKS and CDR2 as YYEKEE (reference sequence). The V segment lost 0 bases and the J segment 2 bases; nucleotides outside the gene matches: 10. The CDR3 length is 18 residues. The CDR3 DNA reads as TGTGCCAGCAGCTTGGGGACAGGGACGACTAATCCCAAAAACATTCAGTACTTC. This translates into CASSLGTGTTNPKNIQYF.

This chain links TRBV9 with TRBJ1-2, with a weak D call TRBD1 (6 bases). The germline V and J ends were trimmed by 0 bases and 5 bases, with 11 bases remaining between them. The CDR3 loop spans 14 amino acids. From germline, CDR1 is SGDLS and CDR2 YYNGEE. In DNA, the CDR3 is TGTGCCAGCAGCGTAGACAGGGCAGGATATGGCTACACCTTC. This sequence encodes CASSVDRAGYGYTF.

This clone was recorded a few times. CDR3: CAIRPSERSGSGANVLTF. DNA of the CDR3: TGTGCCATCAGACCTTCGGAGAGGTCGGGCTCTGGGGCCAACGTCCTGACTTTC. This sequence joins TRBV10-3 and TRBJ2-6; D gene uncertain. The CDR3 runs to 18 residues. Per the germline V gene, CDR1 is ENHRY and CDR2 is SYGVKD. V was clipped by 6 bases and J by 0 bases, with 18 bases between them.

This clone was seen a single time. J is TRBJ2-7 and V is TRBV7-9, with 7 bases aligning to TRBD1. The CDR3 contains 15 residues. The germline CDR1 and CDR2 sequences are SEHNR and FQNEAQ (reference sequence). CDR3 region: CSSSLDAGGSYEQYV. The CDR3 DNA follows: TGTTCCAGCAGCTTAGACGCAGGGGGCTCCTACGAGCAGTACGTC.

The chain uses TRBV6-5 and TRBJ1-1; D may be TRBD1 (6 bases). Looked up from germline, CDR1 is MNHEY and CDR2 is SVGAGI. The CDR3 totals 15 residues. V was trimmed by 6 bases and J by 0 bases, leaving 14 bases between them. The CDR3 DNA follows: TGTGCCAGCAGCCTTGAACAGGGAATGAACACTGAAGCTTTCTTT. Amino acids: CASSLEQGMNTEAFF.